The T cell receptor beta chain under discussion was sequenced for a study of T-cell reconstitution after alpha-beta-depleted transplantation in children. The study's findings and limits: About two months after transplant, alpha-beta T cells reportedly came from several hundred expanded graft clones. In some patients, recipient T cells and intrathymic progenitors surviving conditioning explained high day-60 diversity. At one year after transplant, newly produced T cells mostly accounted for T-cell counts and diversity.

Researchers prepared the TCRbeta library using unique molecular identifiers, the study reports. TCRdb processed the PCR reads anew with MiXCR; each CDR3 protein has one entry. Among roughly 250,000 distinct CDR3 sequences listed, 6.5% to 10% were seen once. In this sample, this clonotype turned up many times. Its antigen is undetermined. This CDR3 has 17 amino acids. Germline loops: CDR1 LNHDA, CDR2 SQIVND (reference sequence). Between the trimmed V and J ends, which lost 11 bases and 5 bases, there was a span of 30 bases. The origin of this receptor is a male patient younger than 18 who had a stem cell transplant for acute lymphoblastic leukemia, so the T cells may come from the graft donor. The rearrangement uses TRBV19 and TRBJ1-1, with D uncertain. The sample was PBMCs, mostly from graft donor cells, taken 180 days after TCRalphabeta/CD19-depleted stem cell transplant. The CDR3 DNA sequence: TGTGCCTCGCAAAGCGGGGAGGGAATAAAAGGGAGGACTGAAGCTTTCTTT. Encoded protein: CASQSGEGIKGRTEAFF.